This T cell receptor (beta chain) was captured in a study of T cell changes during pregnancy in multiple sclerosis. Clones were read by immunoSEQ multiplex PCR, and TCRdb kept only the in-frame ones, dropping some. In the table there are 38,000 or so clones, 75% to 95% of which are singletons. V was clipped by 5 bases and J by 3 bases; unmatched bases: 9. CDR1 and CDR2 (germline): SGHNT, YYREEE (reference sequence). The CDR3 is 16 amino acids. The sample in question was CD4+ T cells from peripheral blood mononuclear cells, obtained in the third trimester of pregnancy. The gene calls are TRBV5-4 and TRBJ2-2, with TRBD2 identical over 8 bases. This TCR was recovered from a female donor with multiple sclerosis, enrolled in a pregnancy study. The CDR3 bases are TGTGCCAGCAGTAAAAGGGGCGGGAGGTACACCGGGGAGCTGTTTTTT. Translation gives CASSKRGGRYTGELFF. Supplemented by reference TRBV5-4 and TRBJ2-2, the full variable domain reads ETGVTQSPTHLIKTRGQQVTLRCSSQSGHNTVSWYQQALGQGPQFIFQYYREEENGRGNFPPRFSGLQFPNYSSELNVNALELDDSALYLCASSKRGGRYTGELFFGEGSRLTVL.